Presented here are 20 T cell receptor beta chains from one specimen sequenced in a study of TIL therapy for anti-PD-1-resistant metastatic lung cancer. Time point given: pre-treatment sample, taken before nivolumab and TIL therapy. Sequencing used immunoSEQ v3. Method: immunoSEQ multiplex PCR; TCRdb's copy keeps in-frame clones and lacks some. The data show tens of thousands of clones, with 86% seen just once and around 5% held by the top ten. The specimen comprised blood, sampled at baseline. These receptors were taken from a person aged 25 to 85 with non-small cell lung cancer.

The chain recombines TRBV2 with TRBJ1-1; tentatively, D is TRBD1 (5 bases). The CDR3 totals 16 residues. Germline-derived CDR1 and CDR2 are SNHLY and FYNNEI. V lost 6 bases to trimming and J lost 3 bases, with 20 bases between them. The CDR3 nucleotides are TGTGCCAGCAGGGGGGACCGGGACTCCTTAGACACTGAAGCTTTCTTT. It specifies CASRGDRDSLDTEAFF.

The V and J genes are TRBV3-1 (or the pseudogene TRBV3-2) and TRBJ2-1; D might be TRBD1 (6 bases). This CDR3 has 16 residues. Germline CDR1 reads LGHDT; CDR2 reads YNNKEL (reference sequence). V gave up 11 bases and J gave up 2 bases, with 22 bases separating them. The CDR3, as DNA: TGTGCCTGCCAAGGAGTACGAGGGGGAACCTACAATGAGCAGTTCTTC. Translated: CACQGVRGGTYNEQFF.

The CDR3 region is CSASIPSGGGETQYF. CDR3 DNA sequence: TGCAGTGCTAGTATTCCTAGCGGGGGTGGGGAGACCCAGTACTTC. J is TRBJ2-5 and V is TRBV20-1, with 10 bases matching TRBD2. Germline V gene data show CDR1 as DFQATT and CDR2 as SNEGSKA (reference sequence). The length of the CDR3 is 15 residues. Losses at the gene ends were 3 bases for V and 5 bases for J; bases not matched to a gene: 9.

This clone turned up a few times. V and J are TRBV24-1 and TRBJ1-2, with D possibly matching TRBD1 (5 bases). The CDR3 spans 18 residues. V lost 3 bases and J 7 bases, leaving 26 bases between the germline ends. The germline V gene encodes CDR1 KGHDR and CDR2 SFDVKD. Here the CDR3 reads CATSDSTGTHVGAGGYTF. The CDR3 bases are TGTGCCACCAGTGATAGCACAGGTACACACGTTGGCGCGGGTGGCTACACCTTC.

This sequence joins TRBV3-1 (or the pseudogene TRBV3-2) and TRBJ2-3, with a tentative D call TRBD2 (5 bases). The CDR3 length is 15 residues. Deletions cut 3 bases from V and 3 bases from J, with 13 bases between. Germline V gene data show CDR1 as LGHDT and CDR2 as YNNKEL (reference sequence). DNA of the CDR3: TGTGCCAGCAGCCATACCGGGGATTGGACAGATACGCAGTATTTT. Protein sequence: CASSHTGDWTDTQYF.

This chain uses TRBV28 with TRBJ1-6, with a possible D match to TRBD1 (5 bases). The V gene's germline CDR1 is MDHEN and CDR2 SYDVKM. The germline V and J ends were trimmed by 3 bases and 0 bases, with 6 bases remaining between them. The CDR3 spans 15 residues. Here the CDR3 reads CASSFGGSYNSPLHF. The CDR3 DNA follows: TGTGCCAGCAGTTTCGGGGGCTCCTATAATTCACCCCTCCACTTT.

In the case of this clone: One junction end does not reproduce the germline sequence, and a read error may be involved. This chain connects TRBV28 to TRBJ1-2; 8 bases are a match to TRBD1. Germline CDR1 and CDR2: MDHEN and SYDVKM. The CDR3 loop spans 13 amino acids. CDR3 amino acids: CAIQDRVNFGYTF. CDR3 coding DNA: TGTGCCATCCAGGACAGGGTCAACTTTGGCTACACCTTC.

The chain is built from TRBV21-1 and TRBJ1-3; the D call TRBD1 from the table was never checked on the DNA. TRBV21-1 represents a pseudogene. This CDR3 contains 15 residues. In DNA, the CDR3 is TGTGCCAGCAGCCAGGAAGGGGGTCGCGAAAACACCATATATTTT. This codes for CASSQEGGRENTIYF.

This chain links TRBV5-6 with TRBJ2-7, with TRBD2 matching over 8 bases. This CDR3 is built from 16 residues. The germline V gene has CDR1 SGHDT and CDR2 YYEEEE. With V trimmed by 0 bases and J by 2 bases, 7 bases remained unmatched. CDR3 region: CASSLVSGTRPYEQYF. CDR3 sequence (DNA): TGTGCCAGCAGCTTGGTGTCCGGGACTAGACCCTACGAGCAGTACTTC.

The J gene is TRBJ1-1, the V gene TRBV6-2 or TRBV6-3; possible D gene TRBD1, 5 bases. Trimming took 5 bases from V and 6 from J, leaving 13 bases between them. CDR1 is MNHEY, CDR2 SVGEGT, per germline. The CDR3 length is 13 residues. The CDR3 here is CASSRTQTAEAFF. CDR3 nucleotides: TGTGCCAGCAGTCGGACACAAACCGCTGAAGCTTTCTTT.

The rearrangement links TRBV12-3 or TRBV12-4 to TRBJ1-2, with D uncertain. V lost 6 bases, J lost 3 bases, and 8 bases lay in between. This CDR3 contains 12 residues. DNA of the CDR3: TGTGCCAGCAGAAAAGCGGACTATGGCTACACCTTC. This sequence encodes CASRKADYGYTF.

The chain recombines TRBV7-8 with TRBJ2-3, with 11 bases aligning to TRBD2. There are 17 residues in the CDR3. The germline CDR1 and CDR2 sequences are SGHVS and FQNEAQ. The ends lost 5 bases at V and 3 bases at J; junction bases unmatched: 10. The CDR3 region is CASSARLLAGDTDTQYF. The CDR3 nucleotides read TGTGCCAGCAGCGCCCGCTTACTAGCGGGAGATACAGATACGCAGTATTTT.

The chain uses TRBV9 and TRBJ2-1; 7 bases map to TRBD1. The ends lost 3 bases at V and 0 bases at J; junction bases unmatched: 3. CDR1 is SGDLS, CDR2 YYNGEE, per germline. This CDR3 has 15 amino acids. CDR3 sequence: CASSASGGSYNEQFF. The CDR3 DNA reads TGTGCCAGCAGCGCATCAGGGGGCTCCTACAATGAGCAGTTCTTC.

This clone was seen only once. The chain joins TRBV2 to TRBJ2-1, with TRBD1 matching 9 bases. Germline V gene lookup returns CDR1 SNHLY and CDR2 FYNNEI. This CDR3 region has 14 residues. V lost 7 bases and J lost 6; bases outside the gene matches: 7. The CDR3 DNA sequence: TGTGCCAGCACCCGGGACAGGGTCGTCAATGAGCAGTTCTTC. It is translated as CASTRDRVVNEQFF. The whole variable domain, filled in from reference TRBV2 and TRBJ2-1, reads EPEVTQTPSHQVTQMGQEVILRCVPISNHLYFYWYRQILGQKVEFLVSFYNNEISEKSEIFDDQFSVERPDGSNFTLKIRSTKLEDSAMYFCASTRDRVVNEQFFGPGTRLTVL.

The rearrangement links TRBV19 to TRBJ1-5; weak D call: TRBD1 (5 bases). Looked up from germline, CDR1 is LNHDA and CDR2 is SQIVND (reference sequence). V lost 6 bases and J lost 4, with 16 bases in between. The CDR3 consists of 15 residues. This CDR3 is CASRGREGRNQPQHF. The CDR3 region has the DNA TGTGCCAGTAGAGGCAGGGAAGGCCGGAATCAGCCCCAGCATTTT.

V and J are TRBV27 and TRBJ2-7, with 10 bases fitting TRBD1. Germline V gene sequence: CDR1 MNHEY, CDR2 SMNVEV (reference sequence). After removal of 0 bases from V and 3 bases from J, the junction contained 2 bases not matched to a gene. CDR3 length: 15 amino acids. CDR3 nucleotides: TGTGCCAGCAGTTTATCGGGGGACAGGGGCTACGAGCAGTACTTC. This translates into CASSLSGDRGYEQYF.

In this sample, this clone turned up once. This chain uses TRBV6-5 with TRBJ1-1, with D possibly TRBD1 on 5 matching bases. The CDR3 covers 14 residues. V gave up 0 bases and J gave up 6 bases, with 11 bases separating them. CDR1 and CDR2 from the germline V gene are MNHEY and SVGAGI. This chain's CDR3 is CASSYSVGDPEAFF. The CDR3 DNA reads as TGTGCCAGCAGTTACTCGGTGGGGGATCCTGAAGCTTTCTTT.

This chain joins TRBV13 and TRBJ2-5; 8 nucleotides match TRBD1. The CDR3 loop spans 14 amino acids. J lost 4 bases, V lost 5 bases, and 6 bases had no gene match. Germline CDR1 PRHDT, CDR2 FYEKMQ (reference sequence). The CDR3 protein is CASSTRTGGETQYF. The CDR3, as DNA: TGTGCCAGCAGCACCCGCACAGGGGGAGAGACCCAGTACTTC.

The CDR3 nucleotides read TGTGCCAGCAGCCACAACTATGGCTACACCTTC. It is translated as CASSHNYGYTF. This rearrangement joins TRBV6-2 or TRBV6-3 to TRBJ1-2; D is ambiguous. The germline V gene encodes CDR1 MNHEY and CDR2 SVGEGT. V lost 6 bases, J lost 2 bases, and 4 bases lay in between. The CDR3 runs 11 residues.

The chain joins TRBV15 to TRBJ1-5; no clear D. V was clipped by 5 bases and J by 3 bases, with 14 bases between them. CDR3 length: 15 amino acids. The germline V gene encodes CDR1 LNHNV and CDR2 YYDKDF (reference sequence). The CDR3 loop is CATSPPQAINQPQHF. Here the CDR3 DNA reads TGTGCCACCAGCCCCCCGCAGGCGATCAATCAGCCCCAGCATTTT.